The 13 T cell receptor beta chains below were found in one sample sequenced in a study of cytomegalovirus exposure and HLA in healthy donors. Vbeta (60) and Jbeta (13) primers were used in the PCR. Data came from immunoSEQ multiplex PCR; TCRdb stores just in-frame clones and leaves some out. The sample has 130,000 or so clones, roughly 82% seen once. The sequenced sample consisted of PBMCs. These receptors were collected from a young man in good health and CMV-seropositive.

The chain is built from TRBV2 and TRBJ1-1; 7 nucleotides align to TRBD1. The CDR3 length is 13 residues. Germline V lookup: CDR1 SNHLY, CDR2 FYNNEI. The junction had 6 bases not matched to a gene; V was cut back by 4 bases and J by 7 bases. CDR3 DNA: TGTGCCAGCAGTGGACAGGGCTTTAATGAAGCTTTCTTT. Its translation is CASSGQGFNEAFF. Full variable domain (rest looked up from reference TRBV2 and TRBJ1-1): EPEVTQTPSHQVTQMGQEVILRCVPISNHLYFYWYRQILGQKVEFLVSFYNNEISEKSEIFDDQFSVERPDGSNFTLKIRSTKLEDSAMYFCASSGQGFNEAFFGQGTRLTVV.

J is TRBJ2-7 and V is TRBV7-6; D is unclear. The CDR3 sequence is 14 residues long. Trimming stripped 1 base from V and 5 bases from J, with 12 bases between. Germline V gene sequence: CDR1 SGHVS, CDR2 FNYEAQ. The CDR3 DNA follows: TGTGCCAGCAGCTTAGTGGGCGTTTCCCACGAGCAGTACTTC. Its translation: CASSLVGVSHEQYF.

V and J are TRBV9 and TRBJ1-1; possibly TRBD1 for D (5 bases). CDR3 length equals 14 residues. V was pared by 3 bases and J by 5 bases, with 14 bases between. Germline assignment: CDR1 SGDLS and CDR2 YYNGEE. The CDR3 loop reads CASSAPGLRTEAFF. CDR3 coding DNA: TGTGCCAGCAGCGCCCCGGGACTAAGGACTGAAGCTTTCTTT.

The rearrangement uses TRBV5-1 and TRBJ1-4; the match to TRBD1 covers 12 bases. Germline assignment: CDR1 SGHRS and CDR2 YFSETQ. This CDR3 has 17 residues. V lost 2 bases, J lost 3 bases, and 5 bases stayed unmatched. CDR3 loop: CASSFTGTGGSNEKLFF. The CDR3 coding sequence is TGCGCCAGCAGCTTCACCGGGACAGGGGGCTCTAATGAAAAACTGTTTTTT.

This chain connects TRBV28 to TRBJ1-1; perhaps TRBD1 as D (5 bases). This CDR3 spans 15 amino acids. CDR1 and CDR2 from the germline V gene are MDHEN and SYDVKM. V dropped 2 bases and J dropped 0 bases, with 10 bases sitting between them. In DNA form, the CDR3 reads TGTGCCAGCAGTTTAAATGGACAATTGAACACTGAAGCTTTCTTT. Protein product: CASSLNGQLNTEAFF.

A remark on this clone: One junction end does not reproduce the germline sequence, and a read error may be involved. This chain links TRBV7-9 with TRBJ1-1; D is ambiguous. CDR3 length: 12 residues. Germline CDR1 and CDR2: SEHNR and FQNEAQ (reference sequence). DNA of the CDR3: TGTGCCAGCAGCCCAGTCGAGACTGAAGCTTCCTTT. This gives the protein CASSPVETEASF.

This sequence joins TRBV18 and TRBJ1-1; D is undetermined. The CDR3 runs 13 residues. The germline V gene has CDR1 KGHSH and CDR2 LQKENI. The V and J ends lost 4 bases and 1 base respectively, with 7 bases between them. CDR3 sequence: CASSHDKNTEAFF. DNA of the CDR3: TGTGCCAGCTCACATGACAAGAACACTGAAGCTTTCTTT.

This chain uses TRBV9 with TRBJ1-2; the match to TRBD1 covers 9 bases. Germline assignment: CDR1 SGDLS and CDR2 YYNGEE. After removal of 4 bases from V and 4 bases from J, the junction contained 11 bases not matched to a gene. The CDR3 contains 16 residues. The CDR3 sequence: CASSTRTGGAGYGYTF. The CDR3 DNA is TGTGCCAGCAGCACTCGAACAGGGGGCGCAGGCTATGGCTACACCTTC.

The V call is TRBV19, the J call TRBJ1-2; perhaps TRBD1 as D (6 bases). Looked up from germline, CDR1 is LNHDA and CDR2 is SQIVND (reference sequence). The V end was cut by 5 bases, the J end by 9 bases, with 16 bases between. The CDR3 contains 13 residues. CDR3 DNA: TGTGCCAGTAGTTTTGACAGGACCAAAAGCTACACCTTC. Its protein product is CASSFDRTKSYTF.

The chain couples TRBV2 to TRBJ2-5, with D unclear. Germline loops: CDR1 SNHLY, CDR2 FYNNEI. Trimming removed 6 bases from V and 0 bases from J, with 8 bases in between. CDR3 length: 13 amino acids. CDR3 coding DNA: TGTGCCAGCAGCGACTGGGACCAAGAGACCCAGTACTTC. Translation: CASSDWDQETQYF.

As DNA, the CDR3 is TGTGCCAGCGCAGGGGACACCGGCGGAAAACTGTTTTTT. It specifies CASAGDTGGKLFF. The chain uses TRBV7-9 and TRBJ1-4, with a weak D call TRBD1 (6 bases). This CDR3 is built from 13 residues. Germline loops: CDR1 SEHNR, CDR2 FQNEAQ (reference sequence). Deletions cut 8 bases from V and 10 bases from J, with 17 bases between.

This chain connects TRBV11-2 to TRBJ2-5; TRBD1 matches 8 bases. The J call may be incorrect, as the DNA end agrees better with TRBJ2-7. The germline CDR1 and CDR2 sequences are SGHAT and FQNNGV. This CDR3 region has 14 residues. This chain's CDR3 is CASSDRDRPYEQYF. The CDR3 DNA is TGTGCCAGCAGTGACCGGGACAGGCCCTACGAGCAGTACTTC.

The chain couples TRBV4-2 to TRBJ2-5, with D possibly TRBD2 on 6 matching bases. CDR1 is LGHNA and CDR2 is YNFKEQ in the germline V gene. Trimming took 1 base from V and 4 from J, leaving 13 bases between them. CDR3 size: 15 residues. The CDR3 region is CASSQVERAGETQYF. CDR3 bases: TGTGCCAGCAGCCAAGTCGAGCGGGCCGGAGAGACCCAGTACTTC.